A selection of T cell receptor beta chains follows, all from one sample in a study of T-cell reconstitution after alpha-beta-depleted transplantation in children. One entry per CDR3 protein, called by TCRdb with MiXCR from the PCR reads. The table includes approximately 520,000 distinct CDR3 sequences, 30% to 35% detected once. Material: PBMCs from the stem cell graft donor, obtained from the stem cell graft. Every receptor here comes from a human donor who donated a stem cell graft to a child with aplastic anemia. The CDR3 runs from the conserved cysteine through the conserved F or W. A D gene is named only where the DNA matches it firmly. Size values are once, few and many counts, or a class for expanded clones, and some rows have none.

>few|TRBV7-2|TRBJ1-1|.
TGTGCCAGCAGCTTAGTGTGGTCGGGGGTCATCGAGGCTTTCTTT
CASSLVWSGVIEAFF
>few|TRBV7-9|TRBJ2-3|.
TGTGCCAGCAGCTCCCCCTGGGACCTCCACACAGATACGCAGTATTTT
CASSSPWDLHTDTQYF
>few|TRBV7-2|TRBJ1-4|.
TGTGCCAGCAGCCTGTGGGGCAGGGAAGGTGAAAAACTGTTTTTT
CASSLWGREGEKLFF
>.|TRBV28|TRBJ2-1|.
TGTGCCAGCAGTTTACTGGGGATCTCGAACAATGAGCAGTTCTTC
CASSLLGISNNEQFF
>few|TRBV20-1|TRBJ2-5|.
TGCAGTGCTAGAGATTCCGTAGGTTCGCTCCAAGAGACCCAGTACTTC
CSARDSVGSLQETQYF
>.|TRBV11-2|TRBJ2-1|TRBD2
TGTGCCAGCAGCTTAAGATACCTCACTAGCGGGTTCGTTCATGAGCAGTTCTTC
CASSLRYLTSGFVHEQFF
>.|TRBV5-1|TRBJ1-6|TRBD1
TGCGCCAGTAGGGACAGTGATTCACCCCTCCACTTT
CASRDSDSPLHF
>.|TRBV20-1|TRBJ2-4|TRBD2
TGCAGTGCACACCGACTAGCGCGAATCAAAAACATTCAGTACTTC
CSAHRLARIKNIQYF
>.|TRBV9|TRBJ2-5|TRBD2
TGTGCCAGCAGCGTAGGTTCTAGCGGGAGGGTTCCAGAGACCCAGTACTTC
CASSVGSSGRVPETQYF
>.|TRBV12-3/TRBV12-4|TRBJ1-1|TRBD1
TGTGCCAGCAGGCGATCAGGGGGGAAGAACACTGAAGCTTTCTTT
CASRRSGGKNTEAFF
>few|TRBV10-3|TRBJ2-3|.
TGTGCCATCAGATCTAGCGCGGATACGCAGTATTTT
CAIRSSADTQYF
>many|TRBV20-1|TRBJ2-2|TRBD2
TGCAGTGCCGCGCCGGGACTAGTTATGGTCGGGGAGCTGTTTTTT
CSAAPGLVMVGELFF
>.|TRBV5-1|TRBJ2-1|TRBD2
TGCGCCAGCAGCGGCGGGAGCCTTGAGCAGTTCTTC
CASSGGSLEQFF
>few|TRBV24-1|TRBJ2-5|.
TGTGCCACCAGTGATTTCCTAAACAGGGGAGGAGGCTTGGAGACCCAGTACTTC
CATSDFLNRGGGLETQYF
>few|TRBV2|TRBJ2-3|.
TGTGCCAGCTCCAACGGGGCATCAGATACGCAGTATTTT
CASSNGASDTQYF
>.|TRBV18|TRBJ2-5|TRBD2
TGTGCCAGCTCACCACCTCGGACTAGCGGGAAAGAGACCCAGTACTTC
CASSPPRTSGKETQYF
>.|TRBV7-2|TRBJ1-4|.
TGTGCCAGCAGCTTAGAGTTTTCGGATGAAAAACTGTTTTTT
CASSLEFSDEKLFF
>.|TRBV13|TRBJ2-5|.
TGTGCCAGCAGCGTCGGCGTGGGAGAGACCCAGTACTTC
CASSVGVGETQYF